The 17 T cell receptor beta chains reported below all come from one sample, sequenced in a study of human T cells and chemical hapten exposure. MiXCR was run by TCRdb on the RACE reads, yielding one entry per CDR3 protein. The table lists some 94,000 distinct CDR3 sequences, around an eighth of them singletons. The sample's time point: patch test 1, 2 weeks after DPC sensitization. Treatment of the sample: therapeutic diphenylcyclopropenone sensitization with weekly scalp DPC. This specimen was whole blood, taken in connection with sensitization to the hapten diphenylcyclopropenone (DPC). The receptor source for this set is a middle-aged woman with alopecia areata. Some clones in this sample may be carry-over from other donors' samples.

This clonotype was seen ten or more times. The chain joins TRBV12-3 or TRBV12-4 to TRBJ1-5; 11 bases align to TRBD1. The CDR3 runs 15 residues. The ends lost 6 bases at V and 4 bases at J; junction bases unmatched: 5. The CDR3 sequence is CASRFGQGANQPQHF. The CDR3 nucleotides are TGTGCCAGCAGGTTCGGACAGGGGGCGAATCAGCCCCAGCATTTT.

Only a few counts were recorded for this clonotype. The chain joins TRBV7-2 to TRBJ2-3; D perhaps matches TRBD2 (5 bases). CDR1 and CDR2 (germline): SGHTA, FQGNSA. V dropped 1 base and J dropped 0 bases, with 11 bases sitting between them. This CDR3 is built from 16 residues. This CDR3 is CASSLEGGRSTDTQYF. DNA of the CDR3: TGTGCCAGCAGCTTAGAAGGCGGGCGGAGCACAGATACGCAGTATTTT.

The chain joins TRBV28 to TRBJ2-7, with a possible D match to TRBD2 (5 bases). Germline CDR1 is MDHEN and CDR2 is SYDVKM. This CDR3 spans 11 amino acids. Between the trimmed V and J ends, which lost 5 bases and 6 bases, there was a span of 8 bases. The CDR3 nucleotides are TGTGCCAGCAGTGTCGGGGTCGAGCAGTACTTC. It is translated as CASSVGVEQYF.

Many counts were recorded for this clonotype. The chain couples TRBV20-1 to TRBJ1-2; 7 bases line up with TRBD1. Germline V gene sequence: CDR1 DFQATT, CDR2 SNEGSKA (reference sequence). J lost 4 bases, V lost 6 bases, and 11 bases had no gene match. CDR3 size: 14 residues. CDR3 DNA: TGCAGTGCAGATAGAACAGGGGATAGCTATGGCTACACCTTC. Translation gives CSADRTGDSYGYTF.

This clonotype was counted a few times. This rearrangement joins TRBV3-1 to TRBJ2-1; D may be TRBD1 (5 bases). The CDR3 is made up of 15 amino acids. Germline CDR1 and CDR2: LGHDT and YNNKEL (reference sequence). V was shortened by 0 bases and J by 8 bases, with 14 bases between the two germline ends. CDR3 bases: TGTGCCAGCAGCCAAGAGGTGTGGGCAGGGCATGAGCAGTTCTTC. Its translation: CASSQEVWAGHEQFF.

The chain uses TRBV4-3 and TRBJ2-5, with 12 bases identical to TRBD2. V lost 1 base, J lost 4 bases, and 4 bases stayed unmatched. This CDR3 contains 16 residues. Germline CDR1 is LGHNA and CDR2 is YSLEER. The CDR3 region has the DNA TGCGCCAGCAGCCAAGGAGCACTAGCGGGGGGAGAGACCCAGTACTTC. The encoded protein is CASSQGALAGGETQYF.

The chain combines TRBV30 with TRBJ1-1, with no clear D. Germline CDR1 and CDR2: GTSNPN and SVGIG (reference sequence). Trimming took 3 bases from V and 1 from J, leaving 18 bases between them. There are 16 residues in the CDR3. The CDR3 reads CAWSRTHPGRNTEAFF. As DNA, the CDR3 is TGTGCCTGGAGCCGAACGCACCCAGGAAGGAACACTGAAGCTTTCTTT.

The J gene is TRBJ1-1, the V gene TRBV18, with D possibly matching TRBD1 (6 bases). This CDR3 has 13 amino acids. V was trimmed by 6 bases and J by 1 base, leaving 9 bases between them. Germline V gene lookup returns CDR1 KGHSH and CDR2 LQKENI. DNA for the CDR3: TGTGCCAGCTCCGAGGGACAGAACACTGAAGCTTTCTTT. It translates to CASSEGQNTEAFF.

This clonotype was observed a few times. The chain couples TRBV29-1 to TRBJ2-7; 8 bases line up with TRBD2. This CDR3 comprises 13 residues. The germline gives CDR1 SQVTM, CDR2 ANQGSEA. V lost 6 bases to trimming and J lost 0 bases; unmatched junction nucleotides: 4. CDR3 residues: CSVRGGFSYEQYF. The CDR3 nucleotides read TGCAGCGTACGGGGGGGATTCTCCTACGAGCAGTACTTC.

This chain links TRBV29-1 with TRBJ2-3, with D uncertain. The CDR3 runs 16 residues. V was trimmed by 1 base and J by 2 bases, leaving 16 bases between them. Germline V gene sequence: CDR1 SQVTM, CDR2 ANQGSEA. CDR3 nucleotide sequence: TGCAGCGTTGAAGTACGGCAAGCCCCATACACAGATACGCAGTATTTT. Residues: CSVEVRQAPYTDTQYF.

As for this clonotype: The germline gene is not matched at one end of the junction; a read error may be the cause. V and J are TRBV6-1 and TRBJ1-1, with unresolved D. Per the germline V gene, CDR1 is MNHNS and CDR2 is SASEGT. The CDR3 contains 11 residues. The CDR3 here is CDSSEVAEAFF. The DNA of the CDR3 is TGTGACAGCAGTGAAGTGGCAGAAGCTTTCTTT.

This rearrangement joins TRBV5-1 to TRBJ2-5; TRBD1 might be the D (8 bases). Trimming took off 4 bases at V and 4 bases at J, with 17 bases between the two ends. This CDR3 is built from 15 residues. The germline V gene encodes CDR1 SGHRS and CDR2 YFSETQ. CDR3 amino acids: CASSPEYRGGETQYF. The CDR3 nucleotides read TGCGCCAGCAGCCCGGAATACAGGGGGGGAGAGACCCAGTACTTC.

This clonotype was found many times. The genes are TRBV28 and TRBJ2-4; D possibly corresponds to TRBD1 (6 bases). V was pared by 1 base and J by 8 bases, with 12 bases between. This CDR3 is 14 amino acids long. The V gene's germline CDR1 is MDHEN and CDR2 SYDVKM. CDR3 nucleotide sequence: TGTGCCAGCAGTTTATCACAGGGAGTAGACATTCAGTACTTC. As protein: CASSLSQGVDIQYF. The full variable domain, rest sourced from reference TRBV28 and TRBJ2-4, is DVKVTQSSRYLVKRTGEKVFLECVQDMDHENMFWYRQDPGLGLRLIYFSYDVKMKEKGDIPEGYSVSREKKERFSLILESASTNQTSMYLCASSLSQGVDIQYFGAGTRLSVL.

CDR3 nucleotide sequence: TGTGCCAGCAGCTTAGGCGGGATCCTACCCACTAACTATGGCTACACCTTC. It translates to CASSLGGILPTNYGYTF. The genes are TRBV13 and TRBJ1-2; D is unresolved. CDR1 is PRHDT and CDR2 is FYEKMQ in the germline V gene (reference sequence). Trimming stripped 0 bases from V and 0 bases from J, with 14 bases between. The CDR3 totals 17 residues.

This clonotype was seen repeatedly, ten times or more. The chain is built from TRBV27 and TRBJ1-1, with D perhaps matching TRBD1 (5 bases). This CDR3 is built from 11 residues. V dropped 8 bases and J dropped 6 bases, with 10 bases sitting between them. Germline values: CDR1 MNHEY, CDR2 SMNVEV (reference sequence). The CDR3 DNA reads as TGTGCCAGCCAACGGGGGGCTGAAGCTTTCTTT. Encoded protein: CASQRGAEAFF.

This clonotype was seen ten or more times. This sequence joins TRBV27 and TRBJ2-5; 7 positions match TRBD1. With V trimmed by 5 bases and J by 2 bases, 11 bases remained unmatched. The CDR3 runs 16 residues. Germline loops: CDR1 MNHEY, CDR2 SMNVEV (reference sequence). CDR3 in DNA: TGTGCCAGCAGTCGCTACCTCGGGACAGTTCAAGAGACCCAGTACTTC. This encodes CASSRYLGTVQETQYF.

This clonotype turned up a few times. The chain recombines TRBV4-2 with TRBJ2-3; D remains unclear. This CDR3 has 16 amino acids. The germline V and J ends were trimmed by 3 bases and 0 bases, with 13 bases remaining between them. The germline V gene has CDR1 LGHNA and CDR2 YNFKEQ. The CDR3 DNA is TGTGCCAGCAGCCACGAAGGACGGCCTAGCACAGATACGCAGTATTTT. This gives the protein CASSHEGRPSTDTQYF.